The clone carrying this TCR beta chain was detected ten times or more. Its antigen remains unknown. This entry belongs to a study of regulatory T cells in long-lasting Graves disease. This CDR3 region has 17 residues. The germline V gene encodes CDR1 KGHSH and CDR2 LQKENI. V dropped 0 bases and J dropped 3; count of bases not matched to a gene: 3. HTBI primers from iRepertoire and Arm-PCR of CDR3 regions yielded the TCR beta libraries. TCRdb used MiXCR to reprocess the multiplex PCR reads, holding one entry per CDR3 protein. The table lists about 540,000 distinct CDR3 sequences, approximately 12% of them singletons. Findings and limits, study-wide: With persistent disease, TRBV28, TRBJ1-2 and TRBJ2-5 were the favored segments.

Specified time point: newly diagnosed GD, antithyroid drugs for less than 3 months. RNA from PBMCs was the source of the TCR library. These data were also reused for a study on T cells in Graves' hyperthyroidism and ophthalmopathy. As that study records: The study excluded patients with uncontrolled infection, other autoimmune disease, pregnancy or lactation.

The J gene is TRBJ1-5, the V gene TRBV18; TRBD1 aligns across 12 bases. This sequence was found in a man younger than 40 with Graves disease. This specimen consisted of peripheral blood mononuclear cells (PBMCs), obtained at new diagnosis, from a patient treated with antithyroid drugs. The CDR3 here is CASSPPGDRGLNQPQHF. The CDR3 nucleotides are TGTGCCAGCTCACCACCGGGGGACAGGGGGCTCAATCAGCCCCAGCATTTT.